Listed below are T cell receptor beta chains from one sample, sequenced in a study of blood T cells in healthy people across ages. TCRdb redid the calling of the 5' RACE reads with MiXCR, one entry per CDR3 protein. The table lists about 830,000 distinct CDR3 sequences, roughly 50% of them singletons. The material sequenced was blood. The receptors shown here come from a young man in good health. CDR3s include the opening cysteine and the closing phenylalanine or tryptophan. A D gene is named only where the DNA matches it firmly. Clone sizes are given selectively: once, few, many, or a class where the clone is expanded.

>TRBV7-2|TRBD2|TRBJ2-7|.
TGTGCCAGCAGCCCTCTAGCGGGGGGACCATTTTCCTACGAGCAGTACTTC
CASSPLAGGPFSYEQYF
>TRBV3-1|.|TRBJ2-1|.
TGTGCCAGCAGCCAAACCGGTCTCGCCCCATACTCCTACAATGAGCAGTTCTTC
CASSQTGLAPYSYNEQFF
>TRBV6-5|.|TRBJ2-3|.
TGTGCCAGCAGCAGAGAGACTAGCACAGATACGCAGTATTTT
CASSRETSTDTQYF
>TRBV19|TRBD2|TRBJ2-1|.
TGTGCCAGTAGTAAGATAGCGGGGCCTTACAATGAGCAGTTCTTC
CASSKIAGPYNEQFF
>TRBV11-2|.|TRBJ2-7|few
TGTGCCAGCACCAATCACGCACACGAGCAGTACTTC
CASTNHAHEQYF
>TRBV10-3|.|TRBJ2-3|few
TGTGCCATCAGTACAGGGCAGGTCACGGATACGCAGTATTTT
CAISTGQVTDTQYF
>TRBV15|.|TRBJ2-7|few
TGTGCCACCAGCAGAGGTGGGGCTTCTTACGAGCAGTACTTC
CATSRGGASYEQYF
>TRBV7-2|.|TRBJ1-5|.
TGTGCCAGCAGCTTAGATGGAGGGTATCAGCCCCAGCATTTT
CASSLDGGYQPQHF
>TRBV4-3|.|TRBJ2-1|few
TGCGCCAGCAGCCAAGAACGGATTACTGGGAATGAGCAGTTCTTC
CASSQERITGNEQFF
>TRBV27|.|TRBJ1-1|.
TGTGCCAGCAGTTTATCGGTCAGCTCCGGGGGGACTGAAGCTTTCTTT
CASSLSVSSGGTEAFF
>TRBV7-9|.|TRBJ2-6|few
TGTGCCGGAGGTTTTTGGACTGGGGCCAACGTCCTGACTTTC
CAGGFWTGANVLTF
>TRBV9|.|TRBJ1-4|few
TGTGCCAGCAGCGCTAACACAGGGTCTTATAATGAAAAACTGTTTTTT
CASSANTGSYNEKLFF
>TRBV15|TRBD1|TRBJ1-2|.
TGTGCCACCAGCGACCGAATCCTGGACAGGGGAAGTGGCTACACCTTC
CATSDRILDRGSGYTF
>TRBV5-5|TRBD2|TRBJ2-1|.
TGTGCCAGCAGCTTGATGTGGTCTAGCGGGGGGTCTAGGGAGCAGTTCTTC
CASSLMWSSGGSREQFF
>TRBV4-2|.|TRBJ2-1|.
TGTGCCAGCAGCCAAACCCGACGCGAAGCGCAGTTCTTC
CASSQTRREAQFF
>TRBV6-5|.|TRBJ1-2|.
TGTGCCAGCAGTTACTCCTCTATAAACTACGCCGGCTACACCTTC
CASSYSSINYAGYTF
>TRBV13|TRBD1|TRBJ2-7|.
TGTGCCAGCAGCCACGGGACAGGGGGCTTCTACGAGCAGTACTTC
CASSHGTGGFYEQYF
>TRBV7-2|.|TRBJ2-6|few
TGTGCCAGCAGCTCCACCTACGGCTCTGGGGCCAACGTCCTGACTTTC
CASSSTYGSGANVLTF
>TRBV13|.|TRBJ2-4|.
TGTGCCAGCAGCTTATCTGGGCTTGAGCAGTACTTC
CASSLSGLEQYF
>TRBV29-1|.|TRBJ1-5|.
TGCAGCGACCCACCCATGGGGGACACCTATCAGCCCCAGCATTTT
CSDPPMGDTYQPQHF
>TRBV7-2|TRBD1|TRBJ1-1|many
TGTGCCAGCTTCAGGGGGATGAACACTGAAGCTTTCTTT
CASFRGMNTEAFF
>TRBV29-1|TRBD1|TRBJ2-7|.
TGCAGCGTTGAGTTAGGCCGGACAGGCGGAGAGCAGTACTTC
CSVELGRTGGEQYF
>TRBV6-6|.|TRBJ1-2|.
TGTGCCAGCAGTTACTCCGGGGAGGGTCATTATGGCTACACCTTC
CASSYSGEGHYGYTF
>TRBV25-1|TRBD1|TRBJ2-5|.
TGTGCCAGCAGTGCCAACAGGGGGCTCCAAGAGACCCAGTACTTC
CASSANRGLQETQYF
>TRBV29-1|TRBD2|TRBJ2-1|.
TGCAGCGCCACGGGACTCTTTTCTAGCGGGAGGAATGGGAATGAGCAGTTCTTC
CSATGLFSSGRNGNEQFF
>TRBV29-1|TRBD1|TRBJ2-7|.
TGCAGCGTTGTAAGGGGGACAGGGTTTGACGAGCAGTACTTC
CSVVRGTGFDEQYF
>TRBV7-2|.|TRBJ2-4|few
TGTGCCAGCAGCTTAGTTTCTGGGAATGACGGCATTCAGTACTTC
CASSLVSGNDGIQYF
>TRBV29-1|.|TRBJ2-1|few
TGCAGCGTTGAAGAGATCCAGGGTGATGAGCAGTTCTTC
CSVEEIQGDEQFF
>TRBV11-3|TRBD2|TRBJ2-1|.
TGTGCCAGCAGCACGGGAGGGCGGGCCCAGCAGTTCTTC
CASSTGGRAQQFF
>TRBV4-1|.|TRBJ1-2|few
TGCGCCAGCAGCCAAGAACAGAGATATGGCTACACCTTC
CASSQEQRYGYTF
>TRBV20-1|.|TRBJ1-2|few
TGCAGTGCCAGAGAGGTGGAGGGCTACACCTTC
CSAREVEGYTF
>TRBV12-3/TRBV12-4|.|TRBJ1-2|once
TGTGCCAGCAGTCGAGTCGGGAGTGTCGGCTACACCTTC
CASSRVGSVGYTF
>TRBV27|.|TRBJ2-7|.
TGTGCCAGCAGTCGACACACGGTCGGCGAGCAGTACTTC
CASSRHTVGEQYF
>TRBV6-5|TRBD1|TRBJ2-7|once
TGTGCCAGCAGTTACCAACAGGGGAACTACGAGCAGTACTTC
CASSYQQGNYEQYF
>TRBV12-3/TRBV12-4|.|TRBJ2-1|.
TGTGCCAGCAGTTCCCATGGGAGCGCATCCTACAATGAGCAGTTCTTC
CASSSHGSASYNEQFF
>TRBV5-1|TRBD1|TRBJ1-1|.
TGCGCCAGCAGCCTTGGACAGGGGGCGGAAAAAGCTTTCTTT
CASSLGQGAEKAFF
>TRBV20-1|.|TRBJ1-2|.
TGCAGTGCTCAGGGACCCTCGGGTGGCCACACCTTC
CSAQGPSGGHTF
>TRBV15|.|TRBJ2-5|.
TGCGCCACCAGCGGGCAGTCGGTACACTCAGAGACCCAGTACTTC
CATSGQSVHSETQYF
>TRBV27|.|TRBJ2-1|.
TGTGCCAGCAGCTCGTTGGGCGGTGAGCAGTTCTTC
CASSSLGGEQFF
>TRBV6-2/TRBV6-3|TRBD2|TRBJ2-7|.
TGTGCCAGTCGCGATTCGACTAGCGGGATAAACGAGCAGTACTTC
CASRDSTSGINEQYF